Listed below are T cell receptor beta chains from one sample, sequenced in a study of cytomegalovirus exposure and HLA in healthy donors. Produced via immunoSEQ multiplex PCR; TCRdb's table is partial and in-frame only. The table includes roughly 120,000 clones, about 81% detected once. Sequences were obtained from PBMCs. The receptors shown here come from a woman between 25 and 40 years old in good health and CMV-seronegative. Both conserved end residues are part of each CDR3. A D gene is named only where the DNA matches it firmly. Expanded clones are given a class, and other clones once, few, many or no size at all.

j_gene	v_gene	d_gene	abundance	CDR3aa	CDR3nt
TRBJ1-2	TRBV25-1	NA	NA	CASSERETARGDGYTF	TGTGCCAGCAGTGAACGGGAAACAGCCCGAGGAGATGGCTACACCTTC
TRBJ1-1	TRBV29-1	NA	NA	CSVQMNTEAFF	TGCAGCGTTCAGATGAACACTGAAGCTTTCTTT
TRBJ2-1	TRBV7-8	TRBD2	NA	CASSTRGLAATYNEQFF	TGTGCCAGCAGCACCCGGGGACTAGCGGCCACGTACAATGAGCAGTTCTTC
TRBJ1-4	TRBV29-1	TRBD1	NA	CSVSRWGPGQGVEKLFF	TGCAGCGTCTCCCGTTGGGGACCCGGACAGGGTGTTGAAAAACTGTTTTTT
TRBJ2-1	TRBV18	TRBD2	few	CASSGTSGHNEQFF	TGTGCCAGCTCCGGGACTAGCGGGCACAATGAGCAGTTCTTC
TRBJ1-4	TRBV7-9	NA	NA	CASSPRGGSRNEKLFF	TGTGCCAGCAGCCCAAGGGGCGGTTCTCGAAATGAAAAACTGTTTTTT
TRBJ2-1	TRBV5-8	TRBD2	NA	CASSWGGTREYNEQFF	TGTGCCAGCAGCTGGGGGGGGACTCGGGAGTACAATGAGCAGTTCTTC
TRBJ2-7	TRBV30	TRBD2	once	CAWSGLAGGEQYF	TGTGCCTGGTCAGGACTAGCGGGAGGCGAGCAGTACTTC
TRBJ2-1	TRBV19	NA	NA	CASSIPGLSNEQFF	TGTGCCAGTAGTATACCGGGACTTAGCAATGAGCAGTTCTTC
TRBJ2-7	TRBV11-3	TRBD1	NA	CASSLGTGGSNEQYF	TGTGCCAGCAGCTTAGGAACAGGGGGGTCCAACGAGCAGTACTTC
TRBJ2-2	TRBV11-2	TRBD2	NA	CASSFVAGGPGELFF	TGTGCCAGCAGCTTTGTAGCGGGGGGGCCCGGGGAGCTGTTTTTT
TRBJ2-1	TRBV6-1	NA	once	CASTTGGAQKFF	TGTGCCAGCACAACGGGGGGCGCTCAGAAGTTCTTC
TRBJ2-7	TRBV11-2	TRBD2	NA	CASSPTGTSLYEQYF	TGTGCCAGCAGCCCGACCGGGACTAGCTTATACGAGCAGTACTTC
TRBJ2-1	TRBV19	TRBD2	NA	CASSMKRTSSRDEQFF	TGTGCCAGTAGTATGAAAAGGACTAGTAGCAGGGATGAGCAGTTCTTC